One and the same sample provided the 5 T cell receptor beta chains below, sequenced in a study of shared clonotypes between healthy human individuals. This table comes from immunoSEQ multiplex PCR, and its TCRdb copy is limited to in-frame clones, with some not included. This sample has hundreds of thousands of clones, with 72% found just once. The specimen was memory CD4+ T cells sorted from blood. The subset is: CD45RA-negative fraction. The source is a woman younger than 45 in good health.

The chain is built from TRBV10-2 and TRBJ2-5, with a weak D call TRBD2 (6 bases). There are 12 residues in the CDR3. The germline V and J ends were trimmed by 8 bases and 2 bases, with 9 bases remaining between them. Per the germline V gene, CDR1 is WSHSY and CDR2 is SAAADI. The CDR3 reads CASRGRQETQYF. The CDR3 coding sequence is TGCGCCAGCCGAGGGAGGCAAGAGACCCAGTACTTC.

The V and J genes are TRBV19 and TRBJ1-5; possible D gene TRBD1, 5 bases. CDR3 length: 15 amino acids. V was pared by 1 base and J by 5 bases, with 12 bases between. Germline values: CDR1 LNHDA, CDR2 SQIVND (reference sequence). The CDR3 nucleotides are TGTGCCAGTAGTATAGCTGGGGGTCTTGATCAGCCCCAGCATTTT. This translates into CASSIAGGLDQPQHF. Full variable domain (rest looked up from reference TRBV19 and TRBJ1-5): DGGITQSPKYLFRKEGQNVTLSCEQNLNHDAMYWYRQDPGQGLRLIYYSQIVNDFQKGDIAEGYSVSREKKESFPLTVTSAQKNPTAFYLCASSIAGGLDQPQHFGDGTRLSIL.

J is TRBJ1-1 and V is TRBV5-1; no reliable D call. Trimming pared 4 bases from V and 6 bases from J, leaving 16 bases between. CDR3 length: 14 amino acids. Germline values: CDR1 SGHRS, CDR2 YFSETQ. For the CDR3, the DNA is TGCGCCAGCAGCCGGGTAGGCAAAGCGGCTGAAGCTTTCTTT. It specifies CASSRVGKAAEAFF.

In this sample, this clone turned up a few times. The rearrangement uses TRBV27 and TRBJ1-2; 9 nucleotides match TRBD1. Germline V lookup: CDR1 MNHEY, CDR2 SMNVEV (reference sequence). Losses at the gene ends were 6 bases for V and 7 bases for J; bases not matched to a gene: 6. The CDR3 contains 13 residues. The CDR3, as DNA: TGTGCCAGCAGGCAAACAGGGGGCGCTGGCTACACCTTC. It encodes CASRQTGGAGYTF.

The chain has TRBV5-1 and TRBJ2-7, with D tentatively TRBD1 (6 bases). The ends were cut back, 4 bases at V and 5 bases at J, with 13 bases in the middle. This CDR3 spans 13 amino acids. The germline V gene has CDR1 SGHRS and CDR2 YFSETQ. DNA of the CDR3: TGCGCCAGCAGCCCTGGGACAACGAACGAGCAGTACTTC. This sequence encodes CASSPGTTNEQYF.